The source of this TCR beta chain is a study of OX40 agonist ivuxolimab in advanced cancers. Study background: With ivuxolimab, an agonistic anti-OX40 (CD134) antibody, patients were treated. Ivuxolimab, which patients received intravenously every 2 weeks, was dosed at 0.01 to 10 mg/kg.

General study findings and limits: At doses 0.1 to 3.0 mg/kg, CD4+ and CD8+ clones expanded. Expanded clones were, on average, more numerous in CD8+ T cells than in CD4+.

The protocol was immunoSEQ multiplex PCR, while the TCRdb copy is restricted to in-frame clones and leaves out a portion. Found here are about 20,000 clones, roughly 84% of them singletons; the top ten hold 30%. This clone was seen only a few times. As yet, its antigen is unknown. Germline V lookup: CDR1 LNHDA, CDR2 SQIVND (reference sequence). Trimming pared 5 bases from V and 8 bases from J, leaving 15 bases between. This CDR3 is 13 amino acids long. The sequenced sample was CD4+ or CD8+ T cells sorted from blood, obtained in a trial of the OX40 agonist ivuxolimab. The V call is TRBV19, the J call TRBJ1-2; weak D call: TRBD1 (5 bases). The TCR originated in an adult with an advanced solid tumor such as melanoma, head and neck, liver or kidney cancer. The CDR3 bases are TGTGCCAGTAGTCCTCAGGGTTTCGGAGGCTACACCTTC. This gives the protein CASSPQGFGGYTF.